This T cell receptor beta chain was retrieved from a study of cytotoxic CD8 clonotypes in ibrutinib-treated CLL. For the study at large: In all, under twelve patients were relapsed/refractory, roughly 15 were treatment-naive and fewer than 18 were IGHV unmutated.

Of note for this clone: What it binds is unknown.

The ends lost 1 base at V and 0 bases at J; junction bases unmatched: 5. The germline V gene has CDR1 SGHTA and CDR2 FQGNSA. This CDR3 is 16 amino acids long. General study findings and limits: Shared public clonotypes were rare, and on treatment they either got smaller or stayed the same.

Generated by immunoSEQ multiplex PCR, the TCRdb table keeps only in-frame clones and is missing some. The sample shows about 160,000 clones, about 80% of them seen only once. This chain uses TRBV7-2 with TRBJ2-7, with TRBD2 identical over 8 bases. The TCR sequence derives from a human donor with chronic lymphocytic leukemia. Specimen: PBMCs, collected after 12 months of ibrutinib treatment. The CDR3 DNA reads TGTGCCAGCAGCTTAGGTCCGGGAGGGAGCTCCTACGAGCAGTACTTC. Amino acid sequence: CASSLGPGGSSYEQYF. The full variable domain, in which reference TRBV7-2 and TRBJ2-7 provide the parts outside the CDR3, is GAGVSQSPSNKVTEKGKDVELRCDPISGHTALYWYRQSLGQGLEFLIYFQGNSAPDKSGLPSDRFSAERTGGSVSTLTIQRTQQEDSAVYLCASSLGPGGSSYEQYFGPGTRLTVT.